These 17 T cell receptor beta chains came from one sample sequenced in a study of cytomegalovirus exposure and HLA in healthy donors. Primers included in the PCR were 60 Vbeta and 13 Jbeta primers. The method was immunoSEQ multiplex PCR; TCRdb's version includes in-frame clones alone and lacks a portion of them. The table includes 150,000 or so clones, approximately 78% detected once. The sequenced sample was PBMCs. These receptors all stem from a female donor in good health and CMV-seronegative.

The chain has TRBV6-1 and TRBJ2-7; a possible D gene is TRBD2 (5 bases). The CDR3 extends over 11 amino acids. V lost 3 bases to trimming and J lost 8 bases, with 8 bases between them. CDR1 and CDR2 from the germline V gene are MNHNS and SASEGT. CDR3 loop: CASSEAGKQYF. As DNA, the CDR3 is TGTGCCAGCAGTGAGGCGGGCAAGCAGTACTTC.

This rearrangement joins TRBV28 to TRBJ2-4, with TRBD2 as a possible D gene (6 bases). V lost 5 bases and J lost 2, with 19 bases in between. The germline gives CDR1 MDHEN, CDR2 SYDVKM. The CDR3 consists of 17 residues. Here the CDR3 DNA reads TGTGCCAGCAGTACCGCCCGGAGGGAGGTGACCAAAAACATTCAGTACTTC. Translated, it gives CASSTARREVTKNIQYF.

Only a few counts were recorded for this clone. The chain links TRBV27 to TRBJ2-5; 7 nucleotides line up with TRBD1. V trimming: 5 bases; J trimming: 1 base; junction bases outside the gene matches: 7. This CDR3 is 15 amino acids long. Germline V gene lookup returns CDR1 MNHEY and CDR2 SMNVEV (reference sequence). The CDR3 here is CASSPTGQLQETQYF. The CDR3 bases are TGTGCCAGCAGTCCAACGGGACAGCTCCAAGAGACCCAGTACTTC.

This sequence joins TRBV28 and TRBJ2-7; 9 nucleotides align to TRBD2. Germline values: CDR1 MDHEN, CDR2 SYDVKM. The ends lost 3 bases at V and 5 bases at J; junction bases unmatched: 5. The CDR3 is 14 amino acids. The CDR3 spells CASSLGTSYHEQYF. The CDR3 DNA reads TGTGCCAGCAGTTTGGGGACTAGCTACCACGAGCAGTACTTC.

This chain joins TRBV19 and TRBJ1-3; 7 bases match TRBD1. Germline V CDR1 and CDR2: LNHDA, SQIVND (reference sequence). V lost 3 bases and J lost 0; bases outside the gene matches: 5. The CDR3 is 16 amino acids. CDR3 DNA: TGTGCCAGTAGTATCTTCTGGGACAGCTCTGGAAACACCATATATTTT. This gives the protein CASSIFWDSSGNTIYF.

CDR3 bases: TGTGCCAGCGGACGTAGAACAGGGGGCCCTGAAGCTTTCTTT. Encoded protein: CASGRRTGGPEAFF. The chain uses TRBV11-1 and TRBJ1-1, with 9 bases that match TRBD1. This CDR3 is built from 14 residues. CDR1 SGHAT and CDR2 FQDESV come from the germline V gene (reference sequence). The ends lost 8 bases at V and 6 bases at J; junction bases unmatched: 10.

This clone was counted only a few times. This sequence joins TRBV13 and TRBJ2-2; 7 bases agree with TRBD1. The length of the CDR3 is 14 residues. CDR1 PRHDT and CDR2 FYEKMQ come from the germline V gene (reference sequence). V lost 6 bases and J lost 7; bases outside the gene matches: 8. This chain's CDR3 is CASSFGQVHGELFF. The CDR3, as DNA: TGTGCCAGCAGTTTCGGACAGGTGCACGGGGAGCTGTTTTTT.

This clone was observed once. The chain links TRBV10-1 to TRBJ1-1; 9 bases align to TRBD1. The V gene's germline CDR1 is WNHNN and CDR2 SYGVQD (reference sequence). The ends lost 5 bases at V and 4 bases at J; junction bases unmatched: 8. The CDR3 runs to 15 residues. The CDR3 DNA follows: TGCGCCAGCAGTCGGGACAGGGAAAGGATCACTGAAGCTTTCTTT. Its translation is CASSRDRERITEAFF.

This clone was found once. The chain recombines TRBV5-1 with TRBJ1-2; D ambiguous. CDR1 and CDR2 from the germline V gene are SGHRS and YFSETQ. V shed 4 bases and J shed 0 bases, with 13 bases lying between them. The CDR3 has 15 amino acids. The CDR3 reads CASSIGLLANYGYTF. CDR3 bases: TGCGCCAGCAGCATAGGACTGTTAGCTAACTATGGCTACACCTTC.

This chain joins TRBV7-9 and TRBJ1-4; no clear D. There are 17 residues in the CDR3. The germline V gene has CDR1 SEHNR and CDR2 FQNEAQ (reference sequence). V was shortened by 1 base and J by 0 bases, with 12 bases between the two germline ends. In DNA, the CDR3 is TGTGCCAGCAGCTTAGGTCCCAGGTCTGCAACTAATGAAAAACTGTTTTTT. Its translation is CASSLGPRSATNEKLFF.

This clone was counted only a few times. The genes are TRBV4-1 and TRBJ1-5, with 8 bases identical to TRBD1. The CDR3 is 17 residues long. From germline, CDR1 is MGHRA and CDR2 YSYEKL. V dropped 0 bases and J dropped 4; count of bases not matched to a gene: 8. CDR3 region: CASSQDNGQGNNQPQHF. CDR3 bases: TGCGCCAGCAGCCAAGATAATGGACAGGGCAATAATCAGCCCCAGCATTTT.

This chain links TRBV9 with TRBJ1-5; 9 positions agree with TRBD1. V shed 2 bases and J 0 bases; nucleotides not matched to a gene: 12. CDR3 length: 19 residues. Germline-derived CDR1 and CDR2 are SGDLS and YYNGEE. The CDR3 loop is CASSVFGQGRAYSNQPQHF. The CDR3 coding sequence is TGTGCCAGCAGCGTGTTCGGACAGGGGCGCGCGTATAGCAATCAGCCCCAGCATTTT.

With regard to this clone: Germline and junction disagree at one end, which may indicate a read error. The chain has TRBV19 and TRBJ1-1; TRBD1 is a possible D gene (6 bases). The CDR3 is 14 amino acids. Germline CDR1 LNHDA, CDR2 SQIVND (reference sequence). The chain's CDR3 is CASSIAGAGTEAFF. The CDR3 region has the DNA TGTGCTAGTAGTATAGCAGGGGCAGGGACTGAAGCTTTCTTT.

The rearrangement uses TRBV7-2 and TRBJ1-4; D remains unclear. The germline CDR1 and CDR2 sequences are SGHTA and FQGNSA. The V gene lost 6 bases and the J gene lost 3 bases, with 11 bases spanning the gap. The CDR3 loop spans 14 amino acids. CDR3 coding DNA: TGTGCCAGCAGGACACGGGGTTCTAATGAAAAACTGTTTTTT. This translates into CASRTRGSNEKLFF. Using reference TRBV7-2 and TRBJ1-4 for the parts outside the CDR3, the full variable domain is GAGVSQSPSNKVTEKGKDVELRCDPISGHTALYWYRQSLGQGLEFLIYFQGNSAPDKSGLPSDRFSAERTGGSVSTLTIQRTQQEDSAVYLCASRTRGSNEKLFFGSGTQLSVL.

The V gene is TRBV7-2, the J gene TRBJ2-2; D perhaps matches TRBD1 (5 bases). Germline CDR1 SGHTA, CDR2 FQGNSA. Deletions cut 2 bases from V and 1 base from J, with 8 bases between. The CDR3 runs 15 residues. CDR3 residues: CASSLQGVNTGELFF. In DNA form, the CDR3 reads TGTGCCAGCAGCTTACAAGGGGTGAACACCGGGGAGCTGTTTTTT.

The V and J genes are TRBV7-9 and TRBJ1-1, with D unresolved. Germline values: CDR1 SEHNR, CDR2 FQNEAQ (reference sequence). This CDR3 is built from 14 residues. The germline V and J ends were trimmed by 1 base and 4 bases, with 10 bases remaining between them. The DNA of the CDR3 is TGTGCCAGCAGCTTAGGGTACGTGCGCACTGAAGCTTTCTTT. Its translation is CASSLGYVRTEAFF.

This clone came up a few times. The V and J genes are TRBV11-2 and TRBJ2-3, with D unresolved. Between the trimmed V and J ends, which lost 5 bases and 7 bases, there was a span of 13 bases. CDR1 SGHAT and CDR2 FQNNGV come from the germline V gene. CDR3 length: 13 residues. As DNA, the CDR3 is TGTGCCAGCAGCCCCCAACACGGGTATACGCAGTATTTT. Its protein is CASSPQHGYTQYF. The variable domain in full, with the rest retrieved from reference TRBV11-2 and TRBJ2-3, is EAGVAQSPRYKIIEKRQSVAFWCNPISGHATLYWYQQILGQGPKLLIQFQNNGVVDDSQLPKDRFSAERLKGVDSTLKIQPAKLEDSAVYLCASSPQHGYTQYFGPGTRLTVL.